This TCR beta chain derives from a study of OX40 agonist ivuxolimab in advanced cancers. CDR1 and CDR2 from the germline V gene are SGHNT and YYREEE (reference sequence). Trimming removed 0 bases from V and 10 bases from J, with 11 bases in between. The CDR3 contains 13 residues. Clones were read by immunoSEQ multiplex PCR, and TCRdb kept only the in-frame ones, dropping some. The repertoire has about 24,000 clones, 77% of them found once; the top ten carry roughly a sixth. This receptor was taken from an adult with an advanced solid tumor such as melanoma, head and neck, liver or kidney cancer. V is TRBV5-4 and J is TRBJ2-1, with a possible D match to TRBD1 (5 bases). The material sequenced was CD4+ or CD8+ T cells sorted from blood, taken in a trial of the OX40 agonist ivuxolimab. This CDR3 is CASSLAQGREQFF. The CDR3 DNA is TGTGCCAGCAGCTTGGCCCAGGGCCGGGAGCAGTTCTTC.